Listed here are 4 T cell receptor beta chains from one sample, sequenced in a study of PD-L1 blockade in urothelial cancer. Sequencing used immunoSEQ multiplex PCR; TCRdb keeps in-frame clones, though not all of them. The sample contains about 56,000 clones, approximately 83% of which appear only once. Specified time point: pretreatment peripheral blood. The specimen comprised PBMCs, sampled around atezolizumab (anti-PD-L1) treatment. All receptors come from a man aged 65-85 years with urothelial cancer.

The V gene is TRBV6-5, the J gene TRBJ2-1, with no clear D. The V gene's germline CDR1 is MNHEY and CDR2 SVGAGI. This CDR3 comprises 14 residues. Trimming took 8 bases from V and 0 from J, leaving 11 bases between them. The CDR3 DNA reads as TGTGCCAGCGCCTCAGGAAGCTCCTACAATGAGCAGTTCTTC. Translation: CASASGSSYNEQFF.

This chain links TRBV5-1 with TRBJ2-7; D might be TRBD1 (6 bases). This CDR3 region has 13 residues. Trimming removed 4 bases from V and 2 bases from J, with 10 bases in between. CDR1 and CDR2 (germline): SGHRS, YFSETQ. The DNA for the CDR3 is TGCGCCAGCAGCGGACAGCATCCCTACGAGCAGTACTTC. It specifies CASSGQHPYEQYF.

CDR3 amino acids: CASSSGVTDTQYF. The CDR3 nucleotides read TGTGCCAGCAGCTCAGGGGTCACAGATACGCAGTATTTT. This sequence joins TRBV7-3 and TRBJ2-3, with D perhaps matching TRBD1 (6 bases). The V and J ends lost 4 bases and 2 bases respectively, with 7 bases between them. Per germline, CDR1 SGHTA and CDR2 FQGTGA. CDR3 size: 13 residues.

The CDR3 DNA is TGTGCCAGTAGTATTCCGGGTCGGAGGCAAGAGACCCAGTACTTC. Its protein is CASSIPGRRQETQYF. The chain recombines TRBV19 with TRBJ2-5; D might be TRBD2 (5 bases). Germline V lookup: CDR1 LNHDA, CDR2 SQIVND (reference sequence). V shed 3 bases and J shed 2 bases, with 13 bases lying between them. The CDR3 sequence is 15 residues long. Full variable domain (remainder filled in from reference TRBV19 and TRBJ2-5): DGGITQSPKYLFRKEGQNVTLSCEQNLNHDAMYWYRQDPGQGLRLIYYSQIVNDFQKGDIAEGYSVSREKKESFPLTVTSAQKNPTAFYLCASSIPGRRQETQYFGPGTRLLVL.